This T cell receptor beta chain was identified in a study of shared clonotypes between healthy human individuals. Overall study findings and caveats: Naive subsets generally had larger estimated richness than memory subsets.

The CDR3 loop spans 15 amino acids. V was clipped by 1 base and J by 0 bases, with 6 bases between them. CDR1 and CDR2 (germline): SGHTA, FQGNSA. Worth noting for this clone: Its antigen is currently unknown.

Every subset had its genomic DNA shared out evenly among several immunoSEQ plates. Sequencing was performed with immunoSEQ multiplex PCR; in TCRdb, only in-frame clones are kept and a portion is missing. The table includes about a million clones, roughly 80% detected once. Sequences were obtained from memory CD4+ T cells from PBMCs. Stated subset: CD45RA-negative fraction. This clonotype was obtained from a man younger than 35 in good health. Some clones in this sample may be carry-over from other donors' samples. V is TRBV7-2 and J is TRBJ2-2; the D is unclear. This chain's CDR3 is CASSLGVANTGELFF. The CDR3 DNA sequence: TGTGCCAGCAGCTTAGGAGTAGCGAACACCGGGGAGCTGTTTTTT.